Listed below are T cell receptor beta chains from one sample, sequenced in a study of post-analysis software for immune sequencing data. TCRdb fed the PCR reads into MiXCR, producing one record per CDR3 protein. This sample has some 700,000 distinct CDR3 sequences, with over 45% found just once. Sequenced material: blood. The receptors here all came from a girl under 10 years old with multiple sclerosis. CDR3s include the opening cysteine and the closing phenylalanine or tryptophan. Each record gives: J gene, D gene, V gene, CDR3 length, clone size, CDR3 protein, CDR3 DNA. The D gene is left open where the match is weak. Only some rows state a clone size, as once, few, many or a class for expanded clones.

TRBJ1-2 | NA | TRBV20-1 | 12 | few | CSAPLGNYGYTF | TGCAGTGCGCCATTGGGGAACTATGGCTACACCTTC
TRBJ2-3 | NA | TRBV12-3/TRBV12-4 | 14 | NA | CASSFSATTDTQYF | TGTGCCAGCAGTTTTTCAGCGACCACAGATACGCAGTATTTT
TRBJ2-3 | TRBD2 | TRBV20-1 | 16 | NA | CSARDKGLAGVDTQYF | TGCAGTGCTAGAGATAAGGGACTAGCGGGAGTAGATACGCAGTATTTT
TRBJ1-2 | TRBD1 | TRBV6-5 | 13 | NA | CASTRQGSDGYTF | TGTGCCAGCACCCGACAGGGGTCGGATGGCTACACCTTC
TRBJ2-2 | NA | TRBV6-1 | 13 | NA | CASSATGTGELFF | TGTGCCAGCAGCGCGACCGGGACCGGGGAGCTGTTTTTT
TRBJ1-1 | NA | TRBV6-6 | 13 | few | CASSYSGATEAFF | TGTGCCAGCAGTTACTCGGGGGCCACTGAAGCTTTCTTT
TRBJ1-4 | NA | TRBV15 | 14 | few | CATSRVGTNEKLFF | TGTGCCACCAGCAGAGTCGGGACCAACGAAAAACTGTTTTTT
TRBJ1-2 | NA | TRBV4-3 | 14 | NA | CASSSGHGDYGYTF | TGCGCCAGCAGCTCGGGACATGGTGACTATGGCTACACCTTC
TRBJ2-1 | NA | TRBV6-1 | 16 | NA | CASSEYGRDLYNEQFF | TGTGCCAGCAGTGAATATGGACGGGATCTCTACAATGAGCAGTTCTTC
TRBJ2-3 | TRBD2 | TRBV12-3/TRBV12-4 | 17 | NA | CASSRLWGGDLTDTQYF | TGTGCCAGCAGTCGCCTCTGGGGGGGGGACCTCACAGATACGCAGTATTTT
TRBJ2-5 | TRBD1 | TRBV20-1 | 14 | NA | CSARETGRQETQYF | TGCAGTGCTAGAGAGACAGGGCGACAAGAGACCCAGTACTTC
TRBJ2-7 | TRBD2 | TRBV20-1 | 14 | few | CSAFSGRASYEQYF | TGCAGTGCCTTTAGCGGGAGGGCCAGCTACGAGCAGTACTTC
TRBJ2-7 | TRBD1 | TRBV5-1 | 15 | NA | CASSLAQQTGTPQYF | TGCGCCAGCAGCTTGGCCCAACAGACAGGGACGCCCCAGTACTTC
TRBJ2-5 | TRBD2 | TRBV11-2 | 16 | NA | CASSLRLAVPQETQYF | TGTGCCAGCAGCTTGAGACTAGCGGTCCCCCAAGAGACCCAGTACTTC
TRBJ1-1 | TRBD1 | TRBV2 | 14 | NA | CASTMDRVNTEAFF | TGTGCCAGCACCATGGACAGGGTAAACACTGAAGCTTTCTTT
TRBJ2-1 | TRBD2 | TRBV13 | 17 | NA | CASSLDSSGNRDNEQFF | TGTGCCAGCAGCTTAGACTCGAGCGGGAATCGTGACAATGAGCAGTTCTTC
TRBJ2-5 | NA | TRBV7-2 | 15 | NA | CASSLISVSVETQYF | TGTGCCAGCAGCCTTATAAGCGTATCAGTGGAGACCCAGTACTTC
TRBJ2-5 | NA | TRBV7-9 | 14 | few | CASSLDRAQETQYF | TGTGCCAGCAGCTTAGATCGCGCTCAAGAGACCCAGTACTTC
TRBJ2-7 | TRBD1 | TRBV5-1 | 14 | NA | CASSMGQSSYEQYF | TGCGCCAGCAGCATGGGACAGAGCTCCTACGAGCAGTACTTC
TRBJ2-4 | NA | TRBV20-1 | 14 | once | CSAPETGRENIQYF | TGCAGTGCCCCAGAAACAGGGAGGGAAAACATTCAGTACTTC
TRBJ1-1 | NA | TRBV5-1 | 13 | NA | CASSLESGNEAFF | TGCGCCAGCAGCTTGGAATCAGGAAATGAAGCTTTCTTT
TRBJ2-2 | TRBD1 | TRBV7-9 | 19 | NA | CASSHILPGQGAHTGELFF | TGTGCCAGCAGCCATATTCTCCCGGGACAGGGGGCGCACACCGGGGAGCTGTTTTTT
TRBJ1-1 | TRBD1 | TRBV10-3 | 12 | NA | CAISVGQGEAFF | TGTGCCATCAGTGTAGGACAGGGCGAAGCTTTCTTT
TRBJ2-1 | TRBD2 | TRBV20-1 | 15 | NA | CSARDLREVGREQFF | TGCAGTGCTAGAGACCTCCGAGAGGTCGGGAGGGAGCAGTTCTTC
TRBJ2-3 | NA | TRBV2 | 15 | NA | CASSKEGTSTDTQYF | TGTGCCAGCAGCAAGGAGGGGACTAGCACAGATACGCAGTATTTT
TRBJ1-5 | TRBD1 | TRBV20-1 | 14 | NA | CSATGTGAHQPQHF | TGCAGTGCCACCGGGACAGGGGCCCATCAGCCCCAGCATTTT
TRBJ2-1 | NA | TRBV6-5 | 14 | few | CASSYFAIGNEQFF | TGTGCCAGCAGTTACTTCGCGATAGGGAATGAGCAGTTCTTC
TRBJ2-1 | NA | TRBV2 | 14 | NA | CASTEGVKAIEQFF | TGTGCCAGCACCGAGGGGGTAAAGGCTATCGAGCAGTTCTTC